A single sample is the source of the 3 T cell receptor beta chains below, sequenced in a study of OX40 agonist ivuxolimab in advanced cancers. Using immunoSEQ multiplex PCR, the repertoire was profiled, and TCRdb retains in-frame clones only, with some absent. The sample yields over 90,000 clones, approximately 93% seen once. The material was CD4+ or CD8+ T cells sorted from blood, obtained in a trial of the OX40 agonist ivuxolimab. These receptors were taken from an adult with an advanced solid tumor such as melanoma, head and neck, liver or kidney cancer.

The V call is TRBV6-6, the J call TRBJ1-4; 10 bases line up with TRBD1. The germline CDR1 and CDR2 sequences are MNHNY and SVGAGI (reference sequence). The junction had 5 bases not matched to a gene; V was cut back by 8 bases and J by 5 bases. CDR3 length: 14 amino acids. Here the CDR3 DNA reads TGTGCCAGCTGGTGGACAGGGGGGAATGAAAAACTGTTTTTT. Amino acid sequence: CASWWTGGNEKLFF.

This chain joins TRBV10-3 and TRBJ2-7; D perhaps matches TRBD2 (5 bases). In germline, CDR1 is ENHRY, CDR2 SYGVKD. The CDR3 contains 15 residues. V lost 0 bases, J lost 4 bases, and 13 bases lay in between. The CDR3 coding sequence is TGTGCCATCAGTGAGTCTGACATAGGAGGTTACGAGCAGTACTTC. It specifies CAISESDIGGYEQYF.

The table lists this clone with a few counts. The chain recombines TRBV7-9 with TRBJ1-1, with a weak D call TRBD1 (5 bases). Per the germline V gene, CDR1 is SEHNR and CDR2 is FQNEAQ (reference sequence). The CDR3 has 14 residues. V dropped 6 bases and J dropped 1 base, with 12 bases sitting between them. CDR3 nucleotide sequence: TGTGCCAGCAGTCCAGGGAACACGAACACTGAAGCTTTCTTT. Translation: CASSPGNTNTEAFF.